This T cell receptor (beta chain) was profiled in a study of beta chain features in type 1 diabetes. Sequenced material consisted of expressed TCRB transcripts (all of the isolated RNA was reverse transcribed). Repertoires were generated with immunoSEQ multiplex PCR, while TCRdb's copy carries only in-frame clones and drops some. The sample lists about 340,000 clones, roughly 14% occurring once. Points from the study as a whole: Sequencing the cDNA could make cells with high TCR expression show up more than they should. Type 1 diabetes patients showed a moderate but significant shortening of TCRB CDR3s in all four CD4+ subsets. A closer apparent resemblance between naive, central memory and Treg TCRB repertoires was seen in patients than in healthy donors. TCRB rearrangement may or may not be influenced by HLA type; here this remained unresolved.

With regard to this clone: What it binds is not known.

V lost 2 bases and J 7 bases, leaving 14 bases between the germline ends. Germline CDR1 is GTSNPN and CDR2 is SVGIG (reference sequence). CDR3 length: 13 amino acids. The sequencing sample was made of naive CD4+ T cells from blood. This TCR was recovered from a woman aged 18-35 years with type 1 diabetes. V and J are TRBV30 and TRBJ1-1; no reliable D call. Written as DNA, the CDR3 is TGTGCCTGGAGTTTTCCACAGTTACTTGAAGCTTTCTTT. Encoded protein: CAWSFPQLLEAFF.